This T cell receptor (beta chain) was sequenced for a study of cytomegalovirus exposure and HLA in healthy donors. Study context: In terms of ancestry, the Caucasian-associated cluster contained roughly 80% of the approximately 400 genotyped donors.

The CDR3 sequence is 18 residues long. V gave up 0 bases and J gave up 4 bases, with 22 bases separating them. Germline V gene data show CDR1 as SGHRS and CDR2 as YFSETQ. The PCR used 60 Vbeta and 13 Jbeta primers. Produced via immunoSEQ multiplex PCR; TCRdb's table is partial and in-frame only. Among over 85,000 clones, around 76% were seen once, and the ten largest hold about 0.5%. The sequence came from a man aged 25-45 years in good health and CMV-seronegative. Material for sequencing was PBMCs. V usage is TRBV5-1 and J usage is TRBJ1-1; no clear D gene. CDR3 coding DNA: TGCGCCAGCAGCTTGGCCGGCGGGGAAAGGGCGAGTACCACTGAAGCTTTCTTT. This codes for CASSLAGGERASTTEAFF.